The clone carrying this T cell receptor (beta chain) has only one observation. Antigen: not known. The sample originates from a study of cytomegalovirus exposure and HLA in healthy donors. Broader study findings: There were some V segments, including TRBV6-2 and TRBV6-3, excluded as indistinguishable. Analyzed later, association rates of TCRs varied across HLA loci, with DRB1 most and HLA-C fewest. Common viral pathogens (according to a later analysis) appeared linked to several of the most significant clusters. Accurate predictions that matched the HLA-A and HLA-B alleles of most subjects were reportedly made from TCR beta sequences.

The study ran its PCR with 60 Vbeta and 13 Jbeta primers. Sequenced by immunoSEQ multiplex PCR; TCRdb stores in-frame clones only, minus some. The repertoire has about 160,000 clones, around three quarters of them found once; the top ten carry 3% to 3.5%. Per the germline V gene, CDR1 is SEHNR and CDR2 is FQNEAQ (reference sequence). This CDR3 contains 15 residues. V was clipped by 5 bases and J by 10 bases; unmatched bases: 12. Material for sequencing was PBMCs. The source is a woman between 40 and 55 years old in good health and CMV-seronegative. The rearrangement uses TRBV7-9 and TRBJ1-4, with 8 bases that match TRBD1. CDR3 region: CASSPGGQGSGKLFF. CDR3 nucleotide sequence: TGTGCCAGCAGCCCTGGAGGACAGGGAAGTGGAAAACTGTTTTTT.